A selection of T cell receptor beta chains follows, all from one sample in a study of identifying expanded T cells in peripheral blood. Libraries were prepared by immunoSEQ multiplex PCR; TCRdb keeps only in-frame clonotypes and omits some of them. The profile shows tens of thousands of clones, 87% of them singletons. Specimen: blood. The receptor set was obtained from a person aged 18 to 75 in good health. The CDR3 runs from the conserved cysteine through the conserved F or W. A D gene is named only where the DNA matches it firmly. Rows may omit the clone size; those that give it use once, few, many or a size class.

clone size	V gene	D gene	CDR3 length	J gene	CDR3 DNA	CDR3 protein
-	TRBV10-1	-	19	TRBJ1-5	TGCGCCAACCCACCGGGACCTGGAGATCCCGACTACCCCAATCAGCCCCAGCATTTT	CANPPGPGDPDYPNQPQHF
-	TRBV6-1	TRBD1	15	TRBJ2-3	TGTGCCAGCAGTGGGGGACAGGGGGAGACAGATACGCAGTATTTT	CASSGGQGETDTQYF
-	TRBV30	TRBD2	15	TRBJ2-5	TGTGCCTGGAGCACGCTAGCGGGGGGCTGGGAGACCCAGTACTTC	CAWSTLAGGWETQYF
-	TRBV4-3	TRBD2	16	TRBJ2-1	TGCGCCAGCAGCCAAGAGGGGGCGGGAGGGCCGGCTGAGCAGTTCTTC	CASSQEGAGGPAEQFF
-	TRBV6-5	TRBD1	15	TRBJ1-1	TGTGCCAGCAGCGAACCGGGACAGGGTCACACTGAAGCTTTCTTT	CASSEPGQGHTEAFF
-	TRBV4-1	-	12	TRBJ1-2	TGCGCCAGCAGCCAAGACTTGGCGGGGGTGAACTTC	CASSQDLAGVNF
-	TRBV27	-	13	TRBJ1-1	TGTGCCAGCTATCGGTCGGGGGGCACTGAAGCTTTCTTT	CASYRSGGTEAFF
-	TRBV27	TRBD1	19	TRBJ1-2	TGTGCCAGCATGCCATTCGTAATTCTCGACAGGGAACGGATAGATGGCTACACCTTC	CASMPFVILDRERIDGYTF
-	TRBV7-2	-	15	TRBJ2-2	TGTGCCAGCAGCTTAGGCCCGGCAGTCACCGGGGAGCTGTTTTTT	CASSLGPAVTGELFF
-	TRBV7-9	-	13	TRBJ2-7	TGTGCCAGCAGCTTGCAGGGCCCCTACGAGCAGTACTTC	CASSLQGPYEQYF
-	TRBV4-2	TRBD2	17	TRBJ2-3	TGTGCCAGCAGCCAAGTGCCGGGACTAGGAGAGGCAGATACGCAGTATTTT	CASSQVPGLGEADTQYF
-	TRBV6-8	-	13	TRBJ2-7	TGTGCCAGCACGGAGGGGGGATTTTACGAGCAGTACTTC	CASTEGGFYEQYF
once	TRBV5-6	-	18	TRBJ2-3	TGTGCCAGCAGCTCGGACATCCCACTAGAGACTGGCACAGATACGCAGTATTTT	CASSSDIPLETGTDTQYF
-	TRBV19	TRBD2	15	TRBJ2-1	TGTGCCAGTAGTATTCTAGCGGGACTTTACAATGAGCAGTTCTTC	CASSILAGLYNEQFF
-	TRBV4-1	TRBD1	16	TRBJ2-7	TGCGCCAGCAGCCAATCCCGGACAGGGGACCCCTACGAGCAGTACTTC	CASSQSRTGDPYEQYF
-	TRBV9	-	13	TRBJ2-5	TGTGCCAGCAGCGTACACCCCCAAGAGACCCAGTACTTC	CASSVHPQETQYF
-	TRBV9	-	13	TRBJ1-1	TGTGCCAGCAGCCTACAGGGTAACACTGAAGCTTTCTTT	CASSLQGNTEAFF
-	TRBV12-5	TRBD1	13	TRBJ2-7	TGTGCTAGTGGTTTGGGGACAGGGGGCGAGCAGTACTTC	CASGLGTGGEQYF
-	TRBV7-2	-	16	TRBJ1-2	TGTGCCAGCAGCTTAGAGTCTGGCAGGGTTCCCGATGGCTACACCTTC	CASSLESGRVPDGYTF
-	TRBV30	-	12	TRBJ2-3	TGTGCCTGGAGCCCCCAAGCAGATACGCAGTATTTT	CAWSPQADTQYF
-	TRBV18	-	12	TRBJ2-3	TGTGCCAGCTCACCGGAGGAAGCTACGCAGTATTTT	CASSPEEATQYF
-	TRBV11-2	-	15	TRBJ1-1	TGTGCCAGCAGCTTAAGTGGGATCGAGACGTCTGAAGCTTTCTTT	CASSLSGIETSEAFF
-	TRBV19	TRBD1	16	TRBJ2-1	TGTGCCAGTAGTATCCGGACAGGTAGGACCTACAATGAGCAGTTCTTC	CASSIRTGRTYNEQFF
-	TRBV30	TRBD1	15	TRBJ2-7	TGTGCCTGGAAAGTCATGGGACAGGGGTCCCACGAGCAGTACTTC	CAWKVMGQGSHEQYF
-	TRBV19	TRBD1	14	TRBJ1-2	TGTGCCAGTAGTACCCTGGGACAGGGAGCGGGCTACACCTTC	CASSTLGQGAGYTF
-	TRBV19	-	13	TRBJ1-2	TGTGCCAGTAGGTCAGAGAGGGTCGGAGGCTACACCTTC	CASRSERVGGYTF
-	TRBV6-6	-	16	TRBJ1-4	TGTGCCAGCAGTCCTACAGGGTTCTCAACTAATGAAAAACTGTTTTTT	CASSPTGFSTNEKLFF
once	TRBV5-5	-	13	TRBJ2-5	TGTGCCAGCAGCTTGGGTGGATGGGAGACCCAGTACTTC	CASSLGGWETQYF
-	TRBV30	TRBD1	15	TRBJ1-1	TGTGCCTGGAGAATCCGGGACAGGGGGAACACTGAAGCTTTCTTT	CAWRIRDRGNTEAFF
-	TRBV29-1	TRBD1	12	TRBJ2-5	TGCAGCGAAAAAGACAGGGGTCAGACCCAGTACTTC	CSEKDRGQTQYF
-	TRBV11-3	TRBD2	14	TRBJ2-1	TGTGCCAGCAGCCTTAGACTAGCTGACAATGAGCAGTTCTTC	CASSLRLADNEQFF
-	TRBV5-1	TRBD2	16	TRBJ2-1	TGCGCCAGCAGCTCGGAAGCGGGAGTTGGGGGCAATGAGCAGTTCTTC	CASSSEAGVGGNEQFF
-	TRBV16	-	15	TRBJ2-5	TGTGCCAGCAGCCACGAGACTAGAGTTTCTGAGACCCAGTACTTC	CASSHETRVSETQYF
-	TRBV5-6	-	16	TRBJ1-1	TGTGCCAGCAGCTTGGTGGTAGGGGATAGGAACACTGAGGCTTTCTTT	CASSLVVGDRNTEAFF
-	TRBV10-2	-	14	TRBJ2-7	TGCGCCAGCACCCCAGGGGGGTCCGCCTACGAGCAGTACTTC	CASTPGGSAYEQYF
-	TRBV18	-	12	TRBJ1-1	TGTGCCAGCTCACCATTGAACACTGAAGCTTTCTTT	CASSPLNTEAFF
-	TRBV19	TRBD1	12	TRBJ2-7	TGTGCCAGTAGTGCGTACAGGGGCGAGCAGTACTTC	CASSAYRGEQYF